This T cell receptor beta chain appears in the sequencing data of a study of blood T cell repertoires in COVID-19. Assay used: immunoSEQ multiplex PCR; TCRdb lists only in-frame clones, some missing. The sample records more than 200,000 clones, around four fifths being singletons. This clone was seen a single time. Input material: peripheral blood. This TCR was recovered from a man in his sixties with acute or convalescent COVID-19.

The CDR3 DNA reads as TGTGCCAGCAGTCTCCGGTTCTATAGCAATCAGCCCCAGCATTTT. Protein product: CASSLRFYSNQPQHF. This chain uses TRBV6-2 or TRBV6-3 with TRBJ1-5; D gene ambiguous. Trimming left V 5 bases short and J 0 bases short, with 11 bases between. This CDR3 has 15 residues. Germline CDR1 MNHEY, CDR2 SVGEGT.